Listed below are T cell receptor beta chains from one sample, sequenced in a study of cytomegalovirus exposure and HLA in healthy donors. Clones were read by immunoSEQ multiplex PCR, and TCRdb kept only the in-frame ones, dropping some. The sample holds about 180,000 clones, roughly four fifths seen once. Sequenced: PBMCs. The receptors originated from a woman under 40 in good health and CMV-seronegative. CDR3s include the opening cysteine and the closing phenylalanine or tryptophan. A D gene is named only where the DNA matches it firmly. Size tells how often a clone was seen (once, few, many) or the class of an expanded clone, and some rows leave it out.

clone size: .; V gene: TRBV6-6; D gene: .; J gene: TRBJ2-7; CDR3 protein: CASSYSRQAEQYF; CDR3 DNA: TGTGCCAGCAGTTACTCTCGCCAGGCCGAGCAGTACTTC
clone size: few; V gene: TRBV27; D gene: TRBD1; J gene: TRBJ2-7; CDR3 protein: CASSSPDRSLYEQYF; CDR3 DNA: TGTGCCAGCAGTTCCCCGGACAGGAGTCTATACGAGCAGTACTTC
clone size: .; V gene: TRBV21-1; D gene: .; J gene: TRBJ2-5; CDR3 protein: CASSIIRGPDHQETQYF; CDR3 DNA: TGTGCCAGCAGCATAATCAGGGGCCCGGACCACCAAGAGACCCAGTACTTC
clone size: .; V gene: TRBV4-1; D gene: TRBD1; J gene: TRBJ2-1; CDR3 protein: CASSHGQVNEQFF; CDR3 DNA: TGCGCCAGCAGCCACGGACAGGTGAATGAGCAGTTCTTC
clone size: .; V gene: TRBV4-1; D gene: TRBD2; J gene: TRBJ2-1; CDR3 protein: CASSHTFLAGGGNEQFF; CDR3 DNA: TGCGCCAGCAGCCATACTTTTCTAGCGGGGGGCGGCAATGAGCAGTTCTTC
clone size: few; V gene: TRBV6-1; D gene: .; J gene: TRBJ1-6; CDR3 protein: CASSEGSGGSPLHF; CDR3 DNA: TGTGCCAGCAGTGAGGGGTCCGGGGGATCACCCCTCCACTTT
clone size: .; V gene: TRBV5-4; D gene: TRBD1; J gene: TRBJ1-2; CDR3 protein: CASSLGGGYGYTF; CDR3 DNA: TGTGCCAGCAGCTTAGGGGGCGGGTATGGCTACACCTTC
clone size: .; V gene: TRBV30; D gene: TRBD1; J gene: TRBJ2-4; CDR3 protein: CAWSVRDRGPGNIQYF; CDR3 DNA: TGTGCCTGGAGTGTCCGGGACAGGGGGCCTGGAAACATTCAGTACTTC
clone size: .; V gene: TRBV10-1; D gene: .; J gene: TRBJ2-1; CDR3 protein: CASSEGSRDEQFF; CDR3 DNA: TGCGCCAGCAGTGAGGGAAGCAGGGATGAGCAGTTCTTC
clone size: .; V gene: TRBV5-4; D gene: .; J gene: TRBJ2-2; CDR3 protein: CASSPPTGQGGELFF; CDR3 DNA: TGTGCCAGCAGCCCCCCGACAGGTCAAGGCGGGGAGCTGTTTTTT
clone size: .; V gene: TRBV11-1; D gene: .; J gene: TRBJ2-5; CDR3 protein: CASSFTSLETQYF; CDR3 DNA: TGTGCCAGCAGCTTTACTAGCTTGGAGACCCAGTACTTC
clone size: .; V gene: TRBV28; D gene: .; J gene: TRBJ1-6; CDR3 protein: CASSLSRGVNSPLHF; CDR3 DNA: TGTGCCAGCAGTTTATCACGGGGGGTTAATTCACCCCTCCACTTT
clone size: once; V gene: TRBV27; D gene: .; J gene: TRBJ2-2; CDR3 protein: CASSLVGSHGELFF; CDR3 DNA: TGTGCCAGCAGTTTAGTAGGGAGTCACGGGGAGCTGTTTTTT
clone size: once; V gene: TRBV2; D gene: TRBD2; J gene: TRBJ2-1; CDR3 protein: CASRPLAGGPNEQFF; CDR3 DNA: TGTGCCAGCAGGCCCCTAGCGGGGGGGCCCAATGAGCAGTTCTTC
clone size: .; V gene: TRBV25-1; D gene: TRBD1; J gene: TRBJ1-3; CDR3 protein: CASSVTGSGNTIYF; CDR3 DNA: TGTGCCAGCAGCGTGACAGGGTCTGGAAACACCATATATTTT
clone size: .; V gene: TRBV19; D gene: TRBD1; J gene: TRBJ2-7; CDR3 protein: CASSGRDRPSYEQYF; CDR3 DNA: TGTGCCAGTAGTGGCCGGGACAGGCCCTCCTACGAGCAGTACTTC
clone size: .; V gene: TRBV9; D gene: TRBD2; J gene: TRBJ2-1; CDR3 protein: CASSVSGGAAGEQFF; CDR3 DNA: TGTGCCAGCAGCGTTAGCGGGGGGGCCGCTGGTGAGCAGTTCTTC
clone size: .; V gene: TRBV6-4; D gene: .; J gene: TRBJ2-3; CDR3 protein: CASSDSAGSTDTQYF; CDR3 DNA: TGTGCCAGCAGTGACTCCGCAGGATCCACAGATACGCAGTATTTT
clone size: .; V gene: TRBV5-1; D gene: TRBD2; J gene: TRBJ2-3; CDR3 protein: CASSLGLASTDTQYF; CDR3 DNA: TGCGCCAGCAGCCTGGGACTAGCGAGCACAGATACGCAGTATTTT
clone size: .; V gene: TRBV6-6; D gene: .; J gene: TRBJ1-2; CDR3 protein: CASSYMGYSGLHGYTF; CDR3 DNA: TGTGCCAGCAGTTATATGGGGTATAGTGGACTCCATGGCTACACCTTC
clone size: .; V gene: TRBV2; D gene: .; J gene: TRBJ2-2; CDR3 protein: CASSYAGELFF; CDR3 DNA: TGTGCCAGCAGTTATGCCGGGGAGCTGTTTTTT
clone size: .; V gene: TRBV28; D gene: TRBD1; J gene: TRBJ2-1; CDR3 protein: CASSLTGASRREQFF; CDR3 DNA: TGTGCCAGCAGTTTGACAGGGGCCTCAAGACGTGAGCAGTTCTTC
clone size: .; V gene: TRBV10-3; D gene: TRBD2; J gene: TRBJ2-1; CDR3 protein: CAISGLAGLTNEQFF; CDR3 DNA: TGTGCCATCAGTGGTCTAGCGGGGTTAACCAATGAGCAGTTCTTC
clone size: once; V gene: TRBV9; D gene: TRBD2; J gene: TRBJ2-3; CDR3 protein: CASSAGLAGASTQYF; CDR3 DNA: TGTGCCAGCAGCGCCGGACTAGCGGGGGCTAGTACGCAGTATTTT
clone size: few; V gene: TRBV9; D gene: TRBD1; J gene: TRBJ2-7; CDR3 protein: CASSVGAGGSYEQYF; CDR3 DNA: TGTGCCAGCAGCGTAGGAGCAGGGGGCTCCTACGAGCAGTACTTC
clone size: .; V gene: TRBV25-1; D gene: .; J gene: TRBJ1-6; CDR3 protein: CASSERRASPLHF; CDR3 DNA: TGTGCCAGCAGTGAACGAAGAGCCTCACCCCTCCACTTT
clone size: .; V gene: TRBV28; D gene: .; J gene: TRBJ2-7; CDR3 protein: CASSLSVSEQYF; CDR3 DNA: TGTGCCAGCAGTTTATCCGTGTCCGAGCAGTACTTC
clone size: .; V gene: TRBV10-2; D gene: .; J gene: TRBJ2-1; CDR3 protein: CASSRDDYNEQFF; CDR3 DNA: TGCGCCAGCAGCCGGGATGACTACAATGAGCAGTTCTTC
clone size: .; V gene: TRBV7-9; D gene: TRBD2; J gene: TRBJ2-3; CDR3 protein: CASSTDSGRSDTQYF; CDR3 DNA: TGTGCCAGCAGCACTGATAGCGGGAGATCAGATACGCAGTATTTT
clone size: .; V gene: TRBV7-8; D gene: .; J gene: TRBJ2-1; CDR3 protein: CASRLGGATYNEQFF; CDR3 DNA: TGTGCCAGCAGGTTGGGGGGGGCCACCTACAATGAGCAGTTCTTC
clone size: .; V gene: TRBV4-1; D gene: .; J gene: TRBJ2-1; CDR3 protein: CASSQVGGNEQFF; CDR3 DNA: TGCGCCAGCAGCCAAGTCGGAGGAAATGAGCAGTTCTTC
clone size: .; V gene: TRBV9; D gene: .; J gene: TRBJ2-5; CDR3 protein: CASSVEGETQYF; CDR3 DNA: TGTGCCAGCAGCGTTGAGGGAGAGACCCAGTACTTC